The 2 T cell receptor beta chains below all came from one sample that was sequenced in a study of radiation and T cells in renal cell carcinoma. Treatment indicated: 15 Gy SBRT to primary tumor, nephrectomy 4 weeks later. Libraries were prepared by immunoSEQ multiplex PCR; TCRdb keeps only in-frame clonotypes and omits some of them. The table includes 15,000 or so clones, 50% detected once. Sequenced material: tumor tissue, taken from a patient whose treatment included radiotherapy and nephrectomy. Receptor source: a woman aged 60-75 years with renal cell carcinoma.

The CDR3: CASSAGQETHEQYF. For the CDR3, the DNA is TGCGCCAGCAGCGCGGGACAGGAGACCCACGAGCAGTACTTC. The V and J genes are TRBV5-1 and TRBJ2-7; 8 positions match TRBD1. The junction had 8 bases not matched to a gene; V was cut back by 4 bases and J by 5 bases. Germline V gene lookup returns CDR1 SGHRS and CDR2 YFSETQ. The CDR3 extends over 14 amino acids.

This clone came up many times. The chain joins TRBV6-5 to TRBJ1-2, with D unresolved. The CDR3 has 14 residues. V was pared by 9 bases and J by 4 bases, with 18 bases between. The V gene's germline CDR1 is MNHEY and CDR2 SVGAGI. The CDR3 DNA reads as TGTGCCAGTTACCCTGCGGGATTGGGCTATGGCTACACCTTC. Protein sequence: CASYPAGLGYGYTF.